The sequence of this T cell receptor (beta chain) was determined in a study of control samples from healthy donors and cancer patients. The assay was immunoSEQ multiplex PCR, and TCRdb's table has in-frame clones only and misses some. The sample lists 60,000 or so clones; 95% to 96% were seen once. This TCR came from a woman aged 18-29 years in good health. Material for sequencing was blood.

CDR3 region: CASSLETSAHHEQYF. Written as DNA, the CDR3 is TGTGCCAGCAGCTTAGAAACGTCAGCTCACCACGAGCAGTACTTC. The rearrangement links TRBV7-2 to TRBJ2-7; D is undetermined. The V gene's germline CDR1 is SGHTA and CDR2 FQGNSA. This CDR3 has 15 amino acids. The germline V and J ends were trimmed by 1 base and 5 bases, with 15 bases remaining between them.